The 17 T cell receptor beta chains reported below all come from one sample, sequenced in a study of identical twins. Each CDR3 protein is one row after TCRdb ran MiXCR on the 5' RACE reads. In the table there are some 730,000 distinct CDR3 sequences, 15% to 20% of which are singletons. These records were also assigned to another study, of T cells expressing NK-cell markers.

Material: PBMCs. The receptors derive from a woman younger than 30 in good health.

This clonotype was counted between two and nine times. This chain connects TRBV3-1 to TRBJ2-3; D call uncertain. CDR1 and CDR2 from the germline V gene are LGHDT and YNNKEL (reference sequence). This CDR3 is built from 16 residues. The ends were cut back, 4 bases at V and 0 bases at J, with 14 bases in the middle. CDR3 sequence (DNA): TGTGCCAGCAGCCGAGAAGTAGGCCTCAGCACAGATACGCAGTATTTT. Translating gives CASSREVGLSTDTQYF.

The chain employs TRBV14 and TRBJ2-1; no firm D call. The CDR3 spans 13 residues. Germline V gene lookup returns CDR1 SGHDN and CDR2 FVKESK. Between the trimmed V and J ends, which lost 2 bases and 6 bases, there was a span of 8 bases. CDR3 DNA: TGTGCCAGCAGCCAATCCAGATTCAATGAGCAGTTCTTC. Translation gives CASSQSRFNEQFF.

The CDR3 here is CSASQGGETQYF. DNA of the CDR3: TGCAGTGCGAGCCAGGGTGGGGAGACCCAGTACTTC. The gene calls are TRBV20-1 and TRBJ2-5; a possible D gene is TRBD1 (5 bases). Germline-derived CDR1 and CDR2 are DFQATT and SNEGSKA (reference sequence). V lost 6 bases to trimming and J lost 5 bases, with 13 bases between them. The CDR3 is made up of 12 amino acids.

The chain employs TRBV10-3 and TRBJ2-2; the D is unclear. V lost 6 bases to trimming and J lost 1 base, with 6 bases between them. Germline V gene data show CDR1 as ENHRY and CDR2 as SYGVKD. The CDR3 is 13 amino acids. The CDR3, as DNA: TGTGCCATCAGGAAGAAGAACACCGGGGAGCTGTTTTTT. Translating gives CAIRKKNTGELFF.

The J gene is TRBJ2-1, the V gene TRBV5-6; 12 bases are a match to TRBD1. Germline V CDR1 and CDR2: SGHDT, YYEEEE. The CDR3 loop spans 21 amino acids. V trimming: 6 bases; J trimming: 0 bases; junction bases outside the gene matches: 19. CDR3 bases: TGTGCCAGCACCCCCTATACCTCGGGACAGGGGGCCAGGAGCTCCTACAATGAGCAGTTCTTC. It codes for CASTPYTSGQGARSSYNEQFF.

This clonotype was found many times. This rearrangement joins TRBV10-3 to TRBJ1-1; tentative D call: TRBD1 (6 bases). CDR1 is ENHRY, CDR2 SYGVKD, per germline. The CDR3 sequence is 13 residues long. V was trimmed by 6 bases and J by 8 bases, leaving 16 bases between them. In DNA, the CDR3 is TGTGCCATCAGGCTCCAGGGGAACTTGGAAGCTTTCTTT. Residues: CAIRLQGNLEAFF.

In this sample, this clonotype turned up a few times. The V gene is TRBV5-6, the J gene TRBJ2-7; tentatively, D is TRBD2 (5 bases). CDR3 length equals 15 residues. V lost 2 bases to trimming and J lost 0 bases, with 12 bases between them. Germline CDR1 reads SGHDT; CDR2 reads YYEEEE. The CDR3 bases are TGTGCCAGCAGCTTTCCTCCGGGGAGCTCCTACGAGCAGTACTTC. It encodes CASSFPPGSSYEQYF.

This clonotype appeared a few times. This chain uses TRBV3-1 with TRBJ2-4; TRBD2 agrees at 9 bases. The CDR3 is 18 amino acids. The junction had 6 bases not matched to a gene; V was cut back by 0 bases and J by 0 bases. In germline, CDR1 is LGHDT, CDR2 YNNKEL (reference sequence). CDR3 in amino acids: CASSQDSGGLLAKNIQYF. CDR3 DNA: TGTGCCAGCAGCCAAGATAGCGGGGGCCTCCTAGCCAAAAACATTCAGTACTTC.

There are a few counts of this clonotype. V is TRBV6-5 and J is TRBJ2-7; D remains ambiguous. CDR1 and CDR2 (germline): MNHEY, SVGAGI. The CDR3 length is 15 residues. Trimming removed 0 bases at V and 1 base at J, with 10 bases between. Here the CDR3 reads CASSYSGVLSYEQYF. In DNA form, the CDR3 reads TGTGCCAGCAGTTACTCTGGGGTACTGTCCTACGAGCAGTACTTC.

This clonotype was observed at least ten times. As DNA, the CDR3 is TGTGCCAGCAGTTCCAGGGAAGGGTATGGCTACACCTTC. This sequence encodes CASSSREGYGYTF. V and J are TRBV27 and TRBJ1-2, with D possibly TRBD1 on 5 matching bases. This CDR3 is built from 13 residues. V gave up 4 bases and J gave up 5 bases, with 11 bases separating them. Looked up from germline, CDR1 is MNHEY and CDR2 is SMNVEV (reference sequence).

CDR3 DNA sequence: TGTGCCAGCAGGCCCCTCGACCAAGAGACCCAGTACTTC. Translated, it gives CASRPLDQETQYF. The rearrangement links TRBV6-1 to TRBJ2-5; D remains unclear. CDR1 is MNHNS and CDR2 is SASEGT in the germline V gene. V was trimmed by 6 bases and J by 0 bases, leaving 8 bases between them. This CDR3 spans 13 amino acids.

This clonotype has only a few counts. The rearrangement uses TRBV25-1 and TRBJ2-3, with D unresolved. CDR1 and CDR2 from the germline V gene are MGHDK and SYGVNS. The V gene lost 1 base and the J gene lost 8 bases, with 7 bases spanning the gap. CDR3 size: 12 residues. The CDR3, as DNA: TGTGCCAGCAGTGAATCGGTCAGTACGCAGTATTTT. Protein: CASSESVSTQYF.

V is TRBV5-1 and J is TRBJ2-5; D not certain. Trimming cost V 2 bases and J 4 bases, with 9 bases left between them. The germline CDR1 and CDR2 sequences are SGHRS and YFSETQ. The CDR3 covers 13 residues. CDR3 nucleotide sequence: TGCGCCAGCAGCTTAGAAAGCCCAGAGACCCAGTACTTC. This encodes CASSLESPETQYF. The full variable domain, in which reference TRBV5-1 and TRBJ2-5 provide the parts outside the CDR3, is KAGVTQTPRYLIKTRGQQVTLSCSPISGHRSVSWYQQTPGQGLQFLFEYFSETQRNKGNFPGRFSGRQFSNSRSEMNVSTLELGDSALYLCASSLESPETQYFGPGTRLLVL.

The J gene is TRBJ2-6, the V gene TRBV10-3, with D perhaps matching TRBD1 (6 bases). The CDR3 length is 17 residues. The germline gives CDR1 ENHRY, CDR2 SYGVKD. Trimming shortened V by 0 bases and J by 2 bases, and 11 bases separated the two germline ends. The CDR3 region has the DNA TGTGCCATCAGTGAGTCCACAGCAGGGGCTGGGGCCAACGTCCTGACTTTC. Translating it yields CAISESTAGAGANVLTF.

V is TRBV5-1 and J is TRBJ2-6; no definite D call. The CDR3 runs 17 residues. V was clipped by 4 bases and J by 0 bases, with 14 bases between them. Per germline, CDR1 SGHRS and CDR2 YFSETQ. In DNA, the CDR3 is TGCGCCAGCAGCAACGACCCAGCCACCTCTGGGGCCAACGTCCTGACTTTC. Its translation is CASSNDPATSGANVLTF. Full variable domain (remainder filled in from reference TRBV5-1 and TRBJ2-6): KAGVTQTPRYLIKTRGQQVTLSCSPISGHRSVSWYQQTPGQGLQFLFEYFSETQRNKGNFPGRFSGRQFSNSRSEMNVSTLELGDSALYLCASSNDPATSGANVLTFGAGSRLTVL.

The gene calls are TRBV5-6 and TRBJ2-7; D is undetermined. There are 13 residues in the CDR3. Trimming shortened V by 0 bases and J by 7 bases, and 11 bases separated the two germline ends. Germline assignment: CDR1 SGHDT and CDR2 YYEEEE. The CDR3 sequence is CASSLDYLGEQYF. For the CDR3, the DNA is TGTGCCAGCAGCTTGGACTACCTGGGTGAGCAGTACTTC.

This clonotype occurred a few times. V usage is TRBV20-1 and J usage is TRBJ2-1, with TRBD2 matching 8 bases. After removal of 1 base from V and 7 bases from J, the junction contained 9 bases not matched to a gene. CDR1 and CDR2 (germline): DFQATT, SNEGSKA (reference sequence). The CDR3 spans 15 residues. CDR3 in amino acids: CSARGPWLAGNEQFF. CDR3 sequence (DNA): TGCAGTGCTAGAGGCCCATGGCTAGCGGGTAATGAGCAGTTCTTC.